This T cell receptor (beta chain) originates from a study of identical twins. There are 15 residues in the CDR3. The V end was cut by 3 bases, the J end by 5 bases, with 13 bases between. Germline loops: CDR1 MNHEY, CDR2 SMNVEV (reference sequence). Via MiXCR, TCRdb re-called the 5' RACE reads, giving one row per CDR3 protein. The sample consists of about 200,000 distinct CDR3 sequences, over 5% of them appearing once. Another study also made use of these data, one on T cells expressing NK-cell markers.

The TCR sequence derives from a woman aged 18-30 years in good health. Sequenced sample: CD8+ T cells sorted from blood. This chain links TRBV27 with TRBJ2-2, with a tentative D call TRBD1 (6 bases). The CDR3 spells CASSFLRGMTGELFF. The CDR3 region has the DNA TGTGCCAGCAGTTTCCTTAGGGGGATGACCGGGGAGCTGTTTTTT.